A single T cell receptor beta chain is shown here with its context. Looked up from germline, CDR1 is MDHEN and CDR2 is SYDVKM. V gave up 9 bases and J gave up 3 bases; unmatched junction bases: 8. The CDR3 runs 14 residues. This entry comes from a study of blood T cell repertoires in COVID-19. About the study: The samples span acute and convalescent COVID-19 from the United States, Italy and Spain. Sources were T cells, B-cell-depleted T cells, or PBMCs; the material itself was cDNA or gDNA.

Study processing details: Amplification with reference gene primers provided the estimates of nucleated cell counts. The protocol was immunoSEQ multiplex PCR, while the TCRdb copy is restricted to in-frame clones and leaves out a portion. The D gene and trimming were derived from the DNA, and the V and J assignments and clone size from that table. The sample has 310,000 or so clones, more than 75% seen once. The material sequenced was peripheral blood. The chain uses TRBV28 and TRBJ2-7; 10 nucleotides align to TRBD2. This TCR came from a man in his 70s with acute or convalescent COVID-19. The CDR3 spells CASWGRTSGYEQYF. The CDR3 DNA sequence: TGTGCCAGTTGGGGTAGGACTAGCGGCTACGAGCAGTACTTC.